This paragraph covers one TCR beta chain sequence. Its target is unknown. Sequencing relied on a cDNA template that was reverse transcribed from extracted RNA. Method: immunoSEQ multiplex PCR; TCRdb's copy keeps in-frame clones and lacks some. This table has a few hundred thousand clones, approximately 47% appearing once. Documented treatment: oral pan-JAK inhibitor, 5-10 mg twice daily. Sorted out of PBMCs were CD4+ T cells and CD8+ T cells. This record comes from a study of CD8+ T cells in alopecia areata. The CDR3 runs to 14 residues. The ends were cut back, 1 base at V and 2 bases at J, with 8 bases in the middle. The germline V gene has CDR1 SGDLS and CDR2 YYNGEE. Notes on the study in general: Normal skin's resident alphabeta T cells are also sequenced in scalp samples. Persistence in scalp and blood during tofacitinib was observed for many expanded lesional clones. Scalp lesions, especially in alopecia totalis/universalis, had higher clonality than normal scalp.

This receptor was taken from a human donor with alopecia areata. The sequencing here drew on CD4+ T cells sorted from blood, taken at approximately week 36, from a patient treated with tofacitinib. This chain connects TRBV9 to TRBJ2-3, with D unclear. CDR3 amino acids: CASSVRDNTDTQYF. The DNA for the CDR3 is TGTGCCAGCAGCGTAAGAGACAACACAGATACGCAGTATTTT.